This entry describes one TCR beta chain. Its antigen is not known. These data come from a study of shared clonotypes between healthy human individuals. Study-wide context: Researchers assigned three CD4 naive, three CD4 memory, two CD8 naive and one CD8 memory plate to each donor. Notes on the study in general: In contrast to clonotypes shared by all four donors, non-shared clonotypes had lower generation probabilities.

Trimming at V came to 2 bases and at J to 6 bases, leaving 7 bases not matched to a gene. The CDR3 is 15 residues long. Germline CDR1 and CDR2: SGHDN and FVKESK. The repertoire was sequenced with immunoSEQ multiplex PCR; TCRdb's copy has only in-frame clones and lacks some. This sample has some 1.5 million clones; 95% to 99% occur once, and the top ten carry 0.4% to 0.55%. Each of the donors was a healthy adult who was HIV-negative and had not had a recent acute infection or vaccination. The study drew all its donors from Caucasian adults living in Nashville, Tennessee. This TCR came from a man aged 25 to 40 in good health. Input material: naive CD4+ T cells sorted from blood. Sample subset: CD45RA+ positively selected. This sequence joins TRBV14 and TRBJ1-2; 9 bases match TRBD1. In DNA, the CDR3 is TGTGCCAGCAGCCAAATTACAGGGGGCCTGGATGGCTACACCTTC. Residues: CASSQITGGLDGYTF. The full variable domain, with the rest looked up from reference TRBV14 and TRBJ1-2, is EAGVTQFPSHSVIEKGQTVTLRCDPISGHDNLYWYRRVMGKEIKFLLHFVKESKQDESGMPNNRFLAERTGGTYSTLKVQPAELEDSGVYFCASSQITGGLDGYTFGSGTRLTVV.